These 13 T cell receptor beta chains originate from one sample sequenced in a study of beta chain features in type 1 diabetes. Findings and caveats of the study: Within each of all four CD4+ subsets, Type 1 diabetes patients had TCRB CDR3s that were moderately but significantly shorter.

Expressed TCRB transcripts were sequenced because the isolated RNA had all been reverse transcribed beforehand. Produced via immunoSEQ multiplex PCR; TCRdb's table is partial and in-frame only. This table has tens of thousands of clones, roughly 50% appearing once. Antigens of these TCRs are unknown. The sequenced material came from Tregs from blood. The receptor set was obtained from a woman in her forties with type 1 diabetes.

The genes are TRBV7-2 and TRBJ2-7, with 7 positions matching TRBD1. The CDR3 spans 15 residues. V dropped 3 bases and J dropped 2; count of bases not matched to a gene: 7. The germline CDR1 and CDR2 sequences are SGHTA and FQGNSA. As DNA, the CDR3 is TGTGCCAGCAGCTTGTTGAGGGGGCGAACCTACGAGCAGTACTTC. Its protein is CASSLLRGRTYEQYF.

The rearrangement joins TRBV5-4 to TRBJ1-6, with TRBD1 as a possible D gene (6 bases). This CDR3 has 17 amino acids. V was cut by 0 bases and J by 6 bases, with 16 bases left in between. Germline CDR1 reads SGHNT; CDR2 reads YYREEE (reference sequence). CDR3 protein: CASSLAAGTKSNSPLHF. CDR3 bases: TGTGCCAGCAGCTTGGCCGCCGGGACAAAGAGTAATTCACCCCTCCACTTT.

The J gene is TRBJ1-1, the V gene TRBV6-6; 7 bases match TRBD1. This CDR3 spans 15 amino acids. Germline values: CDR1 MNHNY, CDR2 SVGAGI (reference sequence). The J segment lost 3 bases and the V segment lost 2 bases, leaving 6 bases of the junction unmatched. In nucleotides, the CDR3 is TGTGCCAGCAGTTACGGGACAGCACAGGACACTGAAGCTTTCTTT. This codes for CASSYGTAQDTEAFF.

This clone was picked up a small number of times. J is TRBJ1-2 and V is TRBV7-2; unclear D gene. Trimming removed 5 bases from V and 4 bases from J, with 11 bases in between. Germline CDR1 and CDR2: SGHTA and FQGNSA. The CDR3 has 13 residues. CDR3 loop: CASSARVVYGYTF. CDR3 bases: TGTGCCAGCAGCGCCCGGGTCGTCTATGGCTACACCTTC.

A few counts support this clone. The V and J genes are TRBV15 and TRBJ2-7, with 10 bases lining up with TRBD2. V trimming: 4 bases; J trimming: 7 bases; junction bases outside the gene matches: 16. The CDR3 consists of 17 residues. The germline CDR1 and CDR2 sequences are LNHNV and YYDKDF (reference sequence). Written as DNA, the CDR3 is TGTGCCACCAGCAACACTATTAGCGGGGGGCACCCAGAGGAGCAGTACTTC. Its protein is CATSNTISGGHPEEQYF.

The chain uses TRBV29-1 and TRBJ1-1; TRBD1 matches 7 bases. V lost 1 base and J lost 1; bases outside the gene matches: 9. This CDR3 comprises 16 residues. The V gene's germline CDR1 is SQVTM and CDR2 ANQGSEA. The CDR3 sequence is CSVEGVGKGANTEAFF. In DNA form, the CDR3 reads TGCAGCGTTGAAGGGGTGGGGAAGGGGGCGAACACTGAAGCTTTCTTT.

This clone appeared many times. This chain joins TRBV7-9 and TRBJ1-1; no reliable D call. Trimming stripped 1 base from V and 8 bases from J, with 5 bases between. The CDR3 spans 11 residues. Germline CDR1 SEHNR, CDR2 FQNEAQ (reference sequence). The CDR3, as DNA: TGTGCCAGCAGCTTAGTCTTGGAAGCTTTCTTT. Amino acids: CASSLVLEAFF.

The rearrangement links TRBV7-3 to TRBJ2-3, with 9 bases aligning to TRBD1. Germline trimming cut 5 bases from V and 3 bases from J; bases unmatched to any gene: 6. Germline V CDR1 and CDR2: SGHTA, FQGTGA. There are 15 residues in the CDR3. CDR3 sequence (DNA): TGTGCCAGCAGCCTAGGGACAGGGAGAACAGATACGCAGTATTTT. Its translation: CASSLGTGRTDTQYF.

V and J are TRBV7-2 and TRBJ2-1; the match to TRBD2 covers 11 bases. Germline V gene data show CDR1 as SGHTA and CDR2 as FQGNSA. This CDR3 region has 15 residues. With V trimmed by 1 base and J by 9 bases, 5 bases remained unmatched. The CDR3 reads CASSLGGTSGSEQFF. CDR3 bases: TGTGCCAGCAGCTTAGGAGGGACTAGCGGTTCTGAGCAGTTCTTC.

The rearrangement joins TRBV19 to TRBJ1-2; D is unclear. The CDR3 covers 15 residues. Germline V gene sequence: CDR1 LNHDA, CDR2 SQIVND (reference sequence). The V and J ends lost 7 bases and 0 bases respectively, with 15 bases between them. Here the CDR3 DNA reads TGTGCCAGTACCATCGGGCGGGGAACTAACTATGGCTACACCTTC. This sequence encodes CASTIGRGTNYGYTF.

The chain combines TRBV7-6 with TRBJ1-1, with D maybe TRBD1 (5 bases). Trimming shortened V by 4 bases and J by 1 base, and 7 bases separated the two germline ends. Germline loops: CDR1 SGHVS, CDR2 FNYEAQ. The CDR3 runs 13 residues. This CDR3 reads CASSSQGNTEAFF. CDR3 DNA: TGTGCCAGCAGCTCGCAGGGGAACACTGAAGCTTTCTTT.

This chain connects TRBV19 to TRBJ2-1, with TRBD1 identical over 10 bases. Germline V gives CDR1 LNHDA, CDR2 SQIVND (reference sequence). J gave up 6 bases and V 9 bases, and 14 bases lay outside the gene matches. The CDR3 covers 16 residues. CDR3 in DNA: TGTGCCAGCCGGCTCACCGGGACAGGGGTCTCCAATGAGCAGTTCTTC. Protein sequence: CASRLTGTGVSNEQFF.

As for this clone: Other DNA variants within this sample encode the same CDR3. As DNA, the CDR3 is TGTGCCAGCAGCTTTCAGGCAAACACTGAAGCTTTCTTT. Protein sequence: CASSFQANTEAFF. V and J are TRBV7-9 and TRBJ1-1; D is uncertain. The germline CDR1 and CDR2 sequences are SEHNR and FQNEAQ (reference sequence). Trimming stripped 3 bases from V and 2 bases from J, with 7 bases between. This CDR3 has 13 residues.